This T cell receptor (beta chain) appears in the sequencing data of a study of T-cell reconstitution after alpha-beta-depleted transplantation in children. The study, taken as a whole, reports: The authors attributed T-cell counts and diversity one year after transplant mostly to newly produced T cells.

Comment on this clonotype: Antigen: not known.

Trimming removed 5 bases at V and 3 bases at J, with 11 bases between. The CDR3 runs to 14 residues. As it was prepared, the TCRbeta library received unique molecular identifiers. TCRdb analysed the PCR reads with MiXCR anew, one entry per CDR3 protein. The data show about 590,000 distinct CDR3 sequences, with 10% to 15% seen just once and 2.2% held by the top ten. This chain connects TRBV12-3 or TRBV12-4 to TRBJ1-5; D uncertain. The TCR originated in a male patient younger than 18 who had a stem cell transplant for acute myeloid leukemia, so the T cells may come from the graft donor. This specimen consisted of PBMCs, mostly from graft donor cells, obtained 360 days after TCRalphabeta/CD19-depleted stem cell transplant. The CDR3 spells CASSMDGYNQPQHF. CDR3 nucleotides: TGTGCCAGCAGTATGGACGGATACAATCAGCCCCAGCATTTT.